The rows below give T cell receptor beta chains drawn from one sample of a study of graft-versus-host responses after intestinal transplantation. These receptors lack a known antigen. The method was immunoSEQ multiplex PCR; TCRdb's version includes in-frame clones alone and lacks a portion of them. This sample has 90,000 to 120,000 clones; roughly 87% occur once, and the top ten carry roughly 1%. This sample comprised unstimulated CD4+ T cells sorted from spleen or lymph node cells, obtained before intestinal transplant. The receptor set was obtained from a human donor who received an intestinal transplant. The CDR3 runs from the conserved cysteine through the conserved F or W. A D gene is named only where the DNA matches it firmly. Part of the rows lack a size; the others show once, few, many or a class for expanded clones.

-	TRBV27	-	TRBJ2-1	CASSPGRNEQFF	TGTGCCAGCAGTCCCGGGAGAAATGAGCAGTTCTTC
-	TRBV4-1	-	TRBJ1-4	CASSQDNFGQSVKKLFF	TGCGCCAGCAGCCAAGATAACTTCGGACAGTCGGTCAAAAAACTGTTTTTT
few	TRBV5-1	-	TRBJ1-3	CASRSDLGFSGNTIYF	TGCGCCAGCAGAAGTGATCTGGGCTTCTCTGGAAACACCATATATTTT
-	TRBV19	TRBD2	TRBJ2-7	CASSIALAGGSSYEQYF	TGTGCCAGTAGTATCGCGCTAGCGGGAGGAAGCTCCTACGAGCAGTACTTC
-	TRBV2	-	TRBJ2-3	CASRALRGTDTQYF	TGTGCCAGCAGGGCACTTCGGGGCACAGATACGCAGTATTTT
-	TRBV19	-	TRBJ2-3	CASSMGLTDTQYF	TGTGCCAGTAGTATGGGTCTCACAGATACGCAGTATTTT
few	TRBV27	TRBD1	TRBJ1-6	CASSPQGVKDSPLHF	TGTGCCAGCAGTCCTCAGGGGGTTAAGGATTCACCCCTCCACTTT
once	TRBV9	-	TRBJ2-6	CASSSSGANVLTF	TGTGCCAGCAGCTCCTCCGGGGCCAACGTCCTGACTTTC
-	TRBV28	-	TRBJ2-3	CASSSPGSGGRDTQYF	TGTGCCAGCAGTTCCCCGGGTAGCGGAGGCAGAGATACGCAGTATTTT
-	TRBV19	-	TRBJ2-4	CASSVVGNIQYF	TGTGCCAGTAGTGTGGTAGGAAACATTCAGTACTTC
once	TRBV5-6	-	TRBJ2-1	CASSFLYEQFF	TGTGCCAGCAGCTTTCTGTATGAGCAGTTCTTC
once	TRBV28	TRBD1	TRBJ2-5	CASSLWYRDRVEETQYF	TGTGCCAGCAGTTTATGGTACCGGGACAGGGTGGAAGAGACCCAGTACTTC
-	TRBV28	-	TRBJ2-7	CASSFPGDNSYEQYF	TGTGCCAGCAGTTTTCCAGGGGATAATTCCTACGAGCAGTACTTC
-	TRBV5-1	-	TRBJ1-1	CASSPTGSANTEAFF	TGCGCCAGCAGCCCTACTGGGTCGGCGAACACTGAAGCTTTCTTT
-	TRBV7-3	-	TRBJ2-5	CASSLRAGQETQYF	TGTGCCAGCAGCTTAAGGGCAGGACAAGAGACCCAGTACTTC
-	TRBV5-1	TRBD2	TRBJ2-5	CASSLVVSGDRPGDF	TGCGCCAGCAGCTTGGTGGTTAGCGGGGACCGCCCGGGCGACTTC
-	TRBV7-7	-	TRBJ2-7	CASSLEPGPPAQQYF	TGTGCCAGCAGCTTAGAGCCGGGACCCCCAGCCCAGCAGTACTTC
-	TRBV6-5	-	TRBJ1-1	CASSQLQGVTEAFF	TGTGCCAGCAGTCAACTTCAGGGTGTTACTGAAGCTTTCTTT
-	TRBV15	-	TRBJ1-1	CATSRKETAAFF	TGTGCCACCAGCAGGAAAGAGACGGCGGCTTTCTTT
-	TRBV6-5	-	TRBJ2-1	CASSYDFSYNEQFF	TGTGCCAGCAGTTACGACTTCTCCTACAATGAGCAGTTCTTC
-	TRBV12-2	-	TRBJ2-3	CASRLRKLARSTDTQYF	TGTGCAAGTCGCTTACGGAAACTAGCGAGGAGCACAGATACGCAGTATTTT
-	TRBV29-1	-	TRBJ1-2	CSVGANQEQGYTF	TGCAGCGTTGGGGCCAATCAGGAGCAGGGCTACACCTTC
-	TRBV4-1	TRBD2	TRBJ2-3	CASSHRILGLAGGPSTDTQYF	TGCGCCAGCAGCCACAGGATACTAGGACTAGCGGGAGGACCTAGCACAGATACGCAGTATTTT
-	TRBV10-2	TRBD2	TRBJ2-2	CASSGLAGGGNTGELFF	TGCGCCAGCAGTGGACTAGCGGGAGGGGGAAACACCGGGGAGCTGTTTTTT